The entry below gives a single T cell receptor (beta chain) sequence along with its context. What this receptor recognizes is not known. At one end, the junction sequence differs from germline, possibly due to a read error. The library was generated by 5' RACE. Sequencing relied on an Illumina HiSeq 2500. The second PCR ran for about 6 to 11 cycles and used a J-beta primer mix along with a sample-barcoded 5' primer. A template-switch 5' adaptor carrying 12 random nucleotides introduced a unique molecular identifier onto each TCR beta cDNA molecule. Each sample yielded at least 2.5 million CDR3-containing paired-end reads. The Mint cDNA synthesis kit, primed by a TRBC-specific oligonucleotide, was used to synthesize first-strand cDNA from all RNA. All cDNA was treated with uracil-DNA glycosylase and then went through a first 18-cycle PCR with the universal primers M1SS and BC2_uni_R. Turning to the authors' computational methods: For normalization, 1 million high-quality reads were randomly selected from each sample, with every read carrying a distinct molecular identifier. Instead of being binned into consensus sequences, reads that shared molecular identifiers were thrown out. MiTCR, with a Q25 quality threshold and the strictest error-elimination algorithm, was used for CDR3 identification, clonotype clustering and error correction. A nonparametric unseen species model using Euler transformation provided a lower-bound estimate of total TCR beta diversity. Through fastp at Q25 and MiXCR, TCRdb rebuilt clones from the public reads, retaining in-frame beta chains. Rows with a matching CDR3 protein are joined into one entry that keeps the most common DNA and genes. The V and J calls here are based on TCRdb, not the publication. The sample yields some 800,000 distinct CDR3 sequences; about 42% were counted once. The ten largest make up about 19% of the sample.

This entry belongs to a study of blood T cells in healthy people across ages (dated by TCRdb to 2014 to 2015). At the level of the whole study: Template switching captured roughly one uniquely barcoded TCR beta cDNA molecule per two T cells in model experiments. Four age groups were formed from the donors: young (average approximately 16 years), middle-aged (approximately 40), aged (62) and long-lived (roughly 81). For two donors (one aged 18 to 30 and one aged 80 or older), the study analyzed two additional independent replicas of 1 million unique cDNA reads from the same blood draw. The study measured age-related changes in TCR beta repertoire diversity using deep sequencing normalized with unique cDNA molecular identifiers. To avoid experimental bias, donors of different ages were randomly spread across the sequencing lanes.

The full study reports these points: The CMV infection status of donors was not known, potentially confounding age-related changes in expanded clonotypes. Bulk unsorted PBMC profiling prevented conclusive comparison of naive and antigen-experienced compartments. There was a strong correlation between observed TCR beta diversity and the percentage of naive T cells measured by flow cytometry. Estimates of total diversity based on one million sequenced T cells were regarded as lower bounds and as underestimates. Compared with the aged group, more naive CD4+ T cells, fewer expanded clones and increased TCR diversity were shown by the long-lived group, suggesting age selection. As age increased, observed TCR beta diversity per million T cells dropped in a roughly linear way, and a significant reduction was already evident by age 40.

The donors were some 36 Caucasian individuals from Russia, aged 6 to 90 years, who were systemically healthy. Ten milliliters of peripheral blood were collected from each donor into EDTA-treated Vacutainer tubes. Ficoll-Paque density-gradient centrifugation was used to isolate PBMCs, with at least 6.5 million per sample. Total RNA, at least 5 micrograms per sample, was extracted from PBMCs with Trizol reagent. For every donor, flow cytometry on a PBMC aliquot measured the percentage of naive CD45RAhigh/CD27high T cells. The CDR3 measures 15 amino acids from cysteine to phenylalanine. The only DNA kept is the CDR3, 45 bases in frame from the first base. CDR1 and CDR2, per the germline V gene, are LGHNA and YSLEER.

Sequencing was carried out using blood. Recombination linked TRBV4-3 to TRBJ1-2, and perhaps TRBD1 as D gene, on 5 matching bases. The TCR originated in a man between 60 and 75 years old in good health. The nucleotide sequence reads TGCGCCAGCAGCCAAGTACCGCAGGGCTCCTATGGCAACACCTTC. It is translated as CASSQVPQGSYGNTF.